This T cell receptor (beta chain) was recovered during a study of identical twins. Remarks on this clonotype: Its antigen is still unknown.

Study-level findings and limits: Partial confounding of zero-insertion analyses by invariant MAIT and iNKT cells was possible.

Healthy Caucasians, and only they, were the donors. Germline lookup yields CDR1 SNHLY and CDR2 FYNNEI. CDR3 length: 13 amino acids. The germline V and J ends were trimmed by 4 bases and 2 bases, with 9 bases remaining between them. TCRdb analysed the 5' RACE reads with MiXCR anew, one entry per CDR3 protein. The sample gives about 520,000 distinct CDR3 sequences, 20% to 25% of which show up once; about 0.93% is in the top ten. The data also belong to a second study, concerning T cells expressing NK-cell markers.

Specimen: CD4+ T cells sorted from blood. This TCR was recovered from a woman aged 18-35 years in good health. The chain joins TRBV2 to TRBJ2-7; perhaps TRBD1 as D (5 bases). The CDR3 sequence is CASSVLGPYEQYF. The DNA for the CDR3 is TGTGCCAGCAGTGTTCTGGGGCCCTACGAGCAGTACTTC. The full variable domain, in which reference TRBV2 and TRBJ2-7 provide the parts outside the CDR3, is EPEVTQTPSHQVTQMGQEVILRCVPISNHLYFYWYRQILGQKVEFLVSFYNNEISEKSEIFDDQFSVERPDGSNFTLKIRSTKLEDSAMYFCASSVLGPYEQYFGPGTRLTVT.